This T cell receptor beta chain was captured in a study of PD-1 blockade in mismatch repair-deficient tumors. V was pared by 1 base and J by 5 bases, with 11 bases between. The CDR3 contains 14 residues. From germline, CDR1 is MDHEN and CDR2 SYDVKM. Assay used: immunoSEQ multiplex PCR; TCRdb lists only in-frame clones, some missing. The sample contains around 30,000 clones, around 80% of which appear only once. Whole-study results and caveats: After pembrolizumab, tumor-resident clones rose rapidly, then generally contracted before radiologic responses.

Only one count was recorded for this clone. The antigen remains undetermined. PCR or immunohistochemistry showed mismatch repair deficiency in every enrolled patient. The sequences come from PBMCs, collected 6 weeks after starting pembrolizumab. This receptor was obtained from an adult with mismatch repair-deficient cancer. The chain recombines TRBV28 with TRBJ1-1, with D possibly matching TRBD1 (6 bases). The CDR3 here is CASSLLRGRTEAFF. CDR3 DNA: TGTGCCAGCAGTTTATTGCGGGGGCGTACTGAAGCTTTCTTT.